These 20 T cell receptor beta chains originate from one sample sequenced in a study of cytomegalovirus exposure and HLA in healthy donors. The PCR was carried out with 60 Vbeta primers and 13 Jbeta primers. Here immunoSEQ multiplex PCR was the method, and the copy in TCRdb shows in-frame clones only, minus some. The table lists about 160,000 clones, around 77% of them singletons. Sequenced material: PBMCs. The receptor set was obtained from a man aged 50 or older in good health and CMV-seropositive.

The V gene is TRBV30, the J gene TRBJ2-2; D ambiguous. This CDR3 has 13 amino acids. V was shortened by 0 bases and J by 2 bases, with 4 bases between the two germline ends. The germline V gene encodes CDR1 GTSNPN and CDR2 SVGIG (reference sequence). The DNA of the CDR3 is TGTGCCTGGAGTGTACAAAACACCGGGGAGCTGTTTTTT. Translated: CAWSVQNTGELFF. The complete variable domain, with remaining parts taken from reference TRBV30 and TRBJ2-2, reads SQTIHQWPATLVQPVGSPLSLECTVEGTSNPNLYWYRQAAGRGLQLLFYSVGIGQISSEVPQNLSASRPQDRQFILSSKKLLLSDSGFYLCAWSVQNTGELFFGEGSRLTVL.

The chain links TRBV11-3 to TRBJ2-3; 11 bases fit TRBD1. Germline assignment: CDR1 SGHNT and CDR2 YENEEA. This CDR3 is 19 amino acids long. V lost 5 bases and J lost 2; bases outside the gene matches: 15. The CDR3 region is CASSPGQGAISRFTDTQYF. The CDR3, as DNA: TGTGCCAGCAGCCCAGGACAGGGGGCGATAAGCCGTTTCACAGATACGCAGTATTTT. The full variable domain, its missing parts supplied by reference TRBV11-3 and TRBJ2-3, is EAGVVQSPRYKIIEKKQPVAFWCNPISGHNTLYWYLQNLGQGPELLIRYENEEAVDDSQLPKDRFSAERLKGVDSTLKIQPAELGDSAVYLCASSPGQGAISRFTDTQYFGPGTRLTVL.

The chain is built from TRBV7-8 and TRBJ2-7, with D possibly matching TRBD1 (6 bases). V gave up 5 bases and J gave up 1 base, with 12 bases separating them. Looked up from germline, CDR1 is SGHVS and CDR2 is FQNEAQ. The CDR3 is 14 residues long. CDR3 in amino acids: CASSRGTYSYEQYF. The DNA for the CDR3 is TGTGCCAGCAGCAGAGGGACATATTCCTACGAGCAGTACTTC.

This chain uses TRBV7-9 with TRBJ1-1; TRBD1 is a possible D gene (5 bases). Germline V gives CDR1 SEHNR, CDR2 FQNEAQ (reference sequence). The CDR3 sequence is 14 residues long. Trimming cost V 6 bases and J 0 bases, with 11 bases left between them. CDR3 DNA: TGTGCCAGCAGTCCAGGGTCGGTGAACACTGAAGCTTTCTTT. Its translation is CASSPGSVNTEAFF.

CDR3 in amino acids: CASSPATGITNEKLFF. The CDR3, as DNA: TGTGCCAGCAGCCCCGCGACAGGGATAACTAATGAAAAACTGTTTTTT. V usage is TRBV7-2 and J usage is TRBJ1-4, with 7 bases aligning to TRBD1. Looked up from germline, CDR1 is SGHTA and CDR2 is FQGNSA. The V gene end was trimmed by 5 bases and the J gene end by 1 base; junction bases not matched to a gene: 7. The CDR3 length is 16 residues.

The gene calls are TRBV28 and TRBJ2-7; D might be TRBD1 (6 bases). This CDR3 region has 15 residues. V was shortened by 3 bases and J by 0 bases, with 12 bases between the two germline ends. Germline assignment: CDR1 MDHEN and CDR2 SYDVKM. CDR3 bases: TGTGCCAGCAGTTTTCCGGCAGGGGTCTCCTACGAGCAGTACTTC. This translates into CASSFPAGVSYEQYF.

With regard to this clone: This sample also contains other DNA sequences that code for the same CDR3. The chain recombines TRBV19 with TRBJ1-1; D unclear. V was clipped by 3 bases and J by 0 bases, with 5 bases between them. Per the germline V gene, CDR1 is LNHDA and CDR2 is SQIVND (reference sequence). The CDR3 runs 13 residues. The chain's CDR3 is CASSISVNTEAFF. CDR3 nucleotides: TGTGCCAGTAGTATTTCGGTGAACACTGAAGCTTTCTTT. Using reference TRBV19 and TRBJ1-1 for the parts outside the CDR3, the full variable domain is DGGITQSPKYLFRKEGQNVTLSCEQNLNHDAMYWYRQDPGQGLRLIYYSQIVNDFQKGDIAEGYSVSREKKESFPLTVTSAQKNPTAFYLCASSISVNTEAFFGQGTRLTVV.

The CDR3 nucleotides read TGTGCCAGCAGTCCTCGACAGGTAGCCTACGAGCAGTACTTC. Translation gives CASSPRQVAYEQYF. The rearrangement joins TRBV6-5 to TRBJ2-7, with D possibly being TRBD1 (6 bases). The CDR3 length is 14 residues. Trimming stripped 5 bases from V and 2 bases from J, with 13 bases between. Per germline, CDR1 MNHEY and CDR2 SVGAGI.

The rearrangement joins TRBV15 to TRBJ1-2; 8 bases match TRBD1. This CDR3 contains 13 residues. V lost 5 bases, J lost 4 bases, and 3 bases stayed unmatched. The germline V gene encodes CDR1 LNHNV and CDR2 YYDKDF (reference sequence). The CDR3, as DNA: TGTGCCACCAGCGGACAGGGACCCTATGGCTACACCTTC. As protein: CATSGQGPYGYTF.

This rearrangement joins TRBV4-3 to TRBJ2-1, with 7 bases that match TRBD2. The V gene's germline CDR1 is LGHNA and CDR2 YSLEER. The V segment lost 0 bases and the J segment 8 bases; nucleotides outside the gene matches: 1. There are 13 residues in the CDR3. CDR3 sequence: CASSQDRGDEQFF. CDR3 DNA: TGCGCCAGCAGCCAAGACCGGGGGGATGAGCAGTTCTTC.

The chain uses TRBV4-2 and TRBJ2-5, with 7 bases identical to TRBD1. Germline trimming cut 0 bases from V and 5 bases from J; bases unmatched to any gene: 6. CDR1 is LGHNA, CDR2 YNFKEQ, per germline. The CDR3 is 15 amino acids. The chain's CDR3 is CASSQEGGTRETQYF. CDR3 DNA: TGTGCCAGCAGCCAAGAAGGGGGCACCAGGGAGACCCAGTACTTC.

V gene TRBV18 combines with J gene TRBJ1-4; D unresolved. This CDR3 is built from 13 residues. Germline V lookup: CDR1 KGHSH, CDR2 LQKENI. V lost 2 bases and J lost 7, with 8 bases in between. The CDR3 sequence: CASSPYSGEKLFF. The CDR3 coding sequence is TGTGCCAGCTCACCATATAGCGGTGAAAAACTGTTTTTT. The full variable domain, in which reference TRBV18 and TRBJ1-4 provide the parts outside the CDR3, is NAGVMQNPRHLVRRRGQEARLRCSPMKGHSHVYWYRQLPEEGLKFMVYLQKENIIDESGMPKERFSAEFPKEGPSILRIQQVVRGDSAAYFCASSPYSGEKLFFGSGTQLSVL.

The CDR3 sequence is CASSGRANTGELFF. As DNA, the CDR3 is TGTGCCAGCTCCGGCCGGGCGAACACCGGGGAGCTGTTTTTT. The chain is built from TRBV18 and TRBJ2-2; D unresolved. Trimming left V 6 bases short and J 0 bases short, with 8 bases between. The germline CDR1 and CDR2 sequences are KGHSH and LQKENI. This CDR3 has 14 residues.

The chain carries TRBV28 and TRBJ1-2; D gene unclear. The ends were cut back, 3 bases at V and 0 bases at J, with 5 bases in the middle. This CDR3 spans 13 amino acids. The germline CDR1 and CDR2 sequences are MDHEN and SYDVKM. The CDR3 spells CASSFPANYGYTF. CDR3 DNA: TGTGCCAGCAGTTTCCCGGCTAACTATGGCTACACCTTC.

The chain is built from TRBV5-4 and TRBJ1-4; no definite D call. V lost 4 bases to trimming and J lost 3 bases, with 10 bases between them. This CDR3 has 14 amino acids. The germline V gene encodes CDR1 SGHNT and CDR2 YYREEE (reference sequence). CDR3 DNA: TGTGCCAGCAGCGTAGACATGGCTAATGAAAAACTGTTTTTT. Amino acid sequence: CASSVDMANEKLFF.

This clone was seen only once. The chain carries TRBV7-2 and TRBJ2-5; the D is unclear. Germline V gene data show CDR1 as SGHTA and CDR2 as FQGNSA. V lost 2 bases, J lost 4 bases, and 8 bases lay in between. The CDR3 sequence is 13 residues long. Here the CDR3 DNA reads TGTGCCAGCAGCTTAAACAGTTTAGAGACCCAGTACTTC. Encoded protein: CASSLNSLETQYF.

On this clone: The junction departs from the called germline gene at one end, perhaps through a read error. The gene calls are TRBV9 and TRBJ2-5; no reliable D call. In germline, CDR1 is SGDLS, CDR2 YYNGEE. The CDR3 consists of 11 residues. DNA of the CDR3: TGTGCCAGCAGCGTAGAAGAGGCCCAGTACTTC. Translated: CASSVEEAQYF. The whole variable domain, remainder taken from reference TRBV9 and TRBJ2-5, is DSGVTQTPKHLITATGQRVTLRCSPRSGDLSVYWYQQSLDQGLQFLIQYYNGEERAKGNILERFSAQQFPDLHSELNLSSLELGDSALYFCASSVEEAQYFGPGTRLLVL.

J is TRBJ2-7 and V is TRBV4-1; 9 bases line up with TRBD1. Germline CDR1 reads MGHRA; CDR2 reads YSYEKL. The CDR3 is 16 residues long. V lost 0 bases, J lost 5 bases, and 8 bases stayed unmatched. The CDR3 DNA reads TGCGCCAGCAGCCAAGATCGGGGACAGGGCTTCAACGAGCAGTACTTC. Amino acid sequence: CASSQDRGQGFNEQYF.

The CDR3 here is CASSEWLAGGQADTQYF. The CDR3 DNA reads TGTGCCAGCAGTGAATGGTTAGCGGGGGGGCAGGCAGATACGCAGTATTTT. The rearrangement joins TRBV25-1 to TRBJ2-3, with 11 bases identical to TRBD2. V lost 1 base to trimming and J lost 4 bases; unmatched junction nucleotides: 7. Germline-derived CDR1 and CDR2 are MGHDK and SYGVNS. The CDR3 extends over 17 amino acids.

The chain combines TRBV4-3 with TRBJ1-6; D is possibly TRBD1 (6 bases). This CDR3 region has 16 residues. Between the trimmed V and J ends, which lost 0 bases and 8 bases, there was a span of 14 bases. Germline V gene lookup returns CDR1 LGHNA and CDR2 YSLEER. DNA for the CDR3: TGCGCCAGCAGCCAAGATCCGCGGCGGGGGCATTCACCCCTCCACTTT. This encodes CASSQDPRRGHSPLHF.